These 17 T cell receptor beta chains originate from one sample sequenced in a study of blood T cell repertoires in COVID-19. Clones were sequenced by immunoSEQ multiplex PCR, and TCRdb holds only the in-frame ones, with some missing. The sample has around 250,000 clones, about 90% seen once. Input material: PBMCs or T cells enriched from blood (not recorded which). The receptors originated from a human donor in a cohort exposed to, infected with or recovered from COVID-19 (not recorded which). The donor label of this sample is uncertain.

This chain joins TRBV19 and TRBJ1-1; D not certain. The CDR3 is 13 residues long. Germline V lookup: CDR1 LNHDA, CDR2 SQIVND (reference sequence). Deletions cut 8 bases from V and 1 base from J, with 11 bases between. CDR3 residues: CASRWAGNTEAFF. CDR3 in DNA: TGTGCCAGTCGGTGGGCAGGGAACACTGAAGCTTTCTTT.

Regarding this clone: This CDR3 is also generated by other DNA sequences in the sample. This chain connects TRBV6-5 to TRBJ1-1, with D possibly matching TRBD1 (6 bases). The germline V and J ends were trimmed by 2 bases and 1 base, with 8 bases remaining between them. Germline CDR1 MNHEY, CDR2 SVGAGI. The CDR3 loop spans 14 amino acids. CDR3 coding DNA: TGTGCCAGCAGTTACGGGGGCCCGAACACTGAAGCTTTCTTT. The encoded protein is CASSYGGPNTEAFF.

This clone has more than one count but fewer than ten. The V and J genes are TRBV16 and TRBJ1-5; 10 bases map to TRBD1. Germline loops: CDR1 KGHSY, CDR2 FQNENV. This CDR3 contains 14 residues. Trimming removed 5 bases from V and 2 bases from J; junction bases left unmatched: 0. Here the CDR3 reads CASSGTGGNQPQHF. The CDR3 DNA is TGTGCCAGCAGCGGGACAGGGGGCAATCAGCCCCAGCATTTT.

The V and J genes are TRBV3-1 (or the pseudogene TRBV3-2) and TRBJ2-5; possible D gene TRBD1, 6 bases. V gave up 0 bases and J gave up 5 bases, with 10 bases separating them. CDR1 and CDR2 from the germline V gene are LGHDT and YNNKEL (reference sequence). This CDR3 comprises 14 residues. The DNA of the CDR3 is TGTGCCAGCAGCCAAGAGGGGGCCATGGAGACCCAGTACTTC. Its protein is CASSQEGAMETQYF.

The V call is TRBV2, the J call TRBJ2-5, with TRBD2 identical over 9 bases. Germline V CDR1 and CDR2: SNHLY, FYNNEI. This CDR3 has 15 residues. The V gene end was trimmed by 7 bases and the J gene end by 5 bases; junction bases not matched to a gene: 11. CDR3 sequence: CASTGRGGLLETQYF. DNA of the CDR3: TGTGCCAGCACGGGGCGGGGGGGCTTGTTGGAGACCCAGTACTTC.

The chain carries TRBV5-4 and TRBJ2-5, with D maybe TRBD2 (5 bases). This CDR3 is 15 amino acids long. V lost 0 bases to trimming and J lost 5 bases, with 14 bases between them. From germline, CDR1 is SGHNT and CDR2 YYREEE (reference sequence). Here the CDR3 DNA reads TGTGCCAGCAGCTTGGATATCGGTTCGGGGGAGACCCAGTACTTC. It specifies CASSLDIGSGETQYF.

This clone has more than one count but fewer than ten. The J gene is TRBJ1-1, the V gene TRBV7-8; tentatively, D is TRBD1 (5 bases). This CDR3 has 14 residues. Trimming took off 5 bases at V and 4 bases at J, with 14 bases between the two ends. The germline CDR1 and CDR2 sequences are SGHVS and FQNEAQ. This CDR3 is CASSRGSYSTEAFF. The CDR3 nucleotides read TGTGCCAGCAGCAGGGGTTCTTATTCCACTGAAGCTTTCTTT. Supplemented by reference TRBV7-8 and TRBJ1-1, the full variable domain reads GAGVSQSPRYKVAKRGQDVALRCDPISGHVSLFWYQQALGQGPEFLTYFQNEAQLDKSGLPSDRFFAERPEGSVSTLKIQRTQQEDSAVYLCASSRGSYSTEAFFGQGTRLTVV.

The chain links TRBV4-2 to TRBJ2-3; 11 bases match TRBD2. The germline V gene has CDR1 LGHNA and CDR2 YNFKEQ. The CDR3 extends over 16 amino acids. Unmatched junction bases numbered 10, after V lost 6 bases and J lost 5 bases. CDR3 bases: TGTGCCAGCAGTCGGCTTAGCGGGGGGGCCGGAGATACGCAGTATTTT. It encodes CASSRLSGGAGDTQYF.

The rearrangement uses TRBV24-1 and TRBJ1-1; TRBD1 is a possible D gene (5 bases). V lost 9 bases and J lost 1, with 14 bases in between. Germline CDR1 KGHDR, CDR2 SFDVKD. The CDR3 runs to 14 residues. The CDR3 spells CATSKGPENTEAFF. The CDR3 coding sequence is TGTGCCACCTCCAAGGGGCCAGAGAACACTGAAGCTTTCTTT.

The chain couples TRBV11-2 to TRBJ1-1; 7 nucleotides match TRBD1. The CDR3 is 15 residues long. V gave up 6 bases and J gave up 0 bases; unmatched junction bases: 7. Germline V gene data show CDR1 as SGHAT and CDR2 as FQNNGV. For the CDR3, the DNA is TGTGCCAGCAGGCGACCCGGGACAGTGAACACTGAAGCTTTCTTT. This gives the protein CASRRPGTVNTEAFF. Full variable domain (remainder filled in from reference TRBV11-2 and TRBJ1-1): EAGVAQSPRYKIIEKRQSVAFWCNPISGHATLYWYQQILGQGPKLLIQFQNNGVVDDSQLPKDRFSAERLKGVDSTLKIQPAKLEDSAVYLCASRRPGTVNTEAFFGQGTRLTVV.

The J gene is TRBJ1-4, the V gene TRBV11-2; a possible D gene is TRBD1 (5 bases). V was clipped by 5 bases and J by 8 bases, with 15 bases between them. Germline-derived CDR1 and CDR2 are SGHAT and FQNNGV. The CDR3 is made up of 14 amino acids. CDR3 in amino acids: CASSAGRPGEKLFF. DNA of the CDR3: TGTGCCAGCAGCGCGGGACGGCCGGGAGAAAAACTGTTTTTT.

This chain connects TRBV15 to TRBJ1-1; 7 nucleotides match TRBD1. Looked up from germline, CDR1 is LNHNV and CDR2 is YYDKDF (reference sequence). V was clipped by 1 base and J by 1 base; unmatched bases: 3. This CDR3 is built from 15 residues. The CDR3 region is CATSRGGQPNTEAFF. The DNA for the CDR3 is TGTGCCACCAGCAGAGGGGGACAGCCGAACACTGAAGCTTTCTTT.

This sequence joins TRBV9 and TRBJ1-1; no reliable D call. The V gene lost 2 bases and the J gene lost 0 bases, with 5 bases spanning the gap. The germline gives CDR1 SGDLS, CDR2 YYNGEE. The CDR3 has 13 amino acids. The CDR3 protein is CASSVRLNTEAFF. The CDR3 DNA follows: TGTGCCAGCAGCGTCCGTCTGAACACTGAAGCTTTCTTT.

V is TRBV9 and J is TRBJ1-6; D might be TRBD1 (6 bases). The germline V gene has CDR1 SGDLS and CDR2 YYNGEE. The CDR3 contains 14 residues. V lost 4 bases and J lost 10, with 15 bases in between. DNA of the CDR3: TGTGCCAGCAGCTTGGGGGCCAAGGAGTCACCCCTCCACTTT. It encodes CASSLGAKESPLHF.

The V and J genes are TRBV10-3 and TRBJ2-2; TRBD2 agrees at 8 bases. V was pared by 7 bases and J by 4 bases, with 5 bases of the junction left unmatched. The length of the CDR3 is 14 residues. Germline V lookup: CDR1 ENHRY, CDR2 SYGVKD. As DNA, the CDR3 is TGTGCCATCAAAGGACTAGCAACCACCGGGGAGCTGTTTTTT. Its translation is CAIKGLATTGELFF.

There are a few counts of this clone. The CDR3 nucleotides read TGTGCCAGCACCTCTTTGGGGGAGGGCTATGGCTACACCTTC. Protein: CASTSLGEGYGYTF. The genes are TRBV27 and TRBJ1-2, with D tentatively TRBD1 (5 bases). The V gene lost 7 bases and the J gene lost 4 bases, with 16 bases spanning the gap. Germline CDR1 reads MNHEY; CDR2 reads SMNVEV (reference sequence). The CDR3 extends over 14 amino acids.

V usage is TRBV9 and J usage is TRBJ2-2; possible D gene TRBD2, 7 bases. Trimming removed 0 bases from V and 4 bases from J, with 10 bases in between. Germline CDR1 reads SGDLS; CDR2 reads YYNGEE. This CDR3 is built from 15 residues. The CDR3 spells CASSVEGGGTGELFF. The DNA of the CDR3 is TGTGCCAGCAGCGTAGAGGGAGGGGGCACCGGGGAGCTGTTTTTT.